What follows describes a single TCR beta chain. Its matching antigen is unknown. Investigators sorted PBMCs to obtain both CD4+ and CD8+ T cells. RNA extraction was followed by reverse transcription into cDNA, which acted as the sequencing template. Sequencing used immunoSEQ multiplex PCR; TCRdb keeps in-frame clones, though not all of them. The table includes approximately 98,000 clones, approximately 63% detected once. This specimen belongs to a study of CD8+ T cells in alopecia areata. Overall study results and limits: Sharing of TCR sequences between patients (possibly for HLA-related reasons) was less clear than in mice. In lesional scalp, particularly from alopecia totalis/universalis, clonality was higher than in normal scalp.

This TCR was sampled from a human donor in good health. What was sequenced was CD8+ T cells sorted from blood.

CDR3 sequence (DNA): TGTGCCAGCAGCGCGGGAGGGTCCGGGGAGCTGTTTTTT. Encoded protein: CASSAGGSGELFF. The chain is built from TRBV9 and TRBJ2-2; 8 bases match TRBD2. The CDR3 is 13 amino acids. In germline, CDR1 is SGDLS, CDR2 YYNGEE. J was trimmed by 6 bases and V by 3 bases; bases with no gene match: 1.